This record looks at one T cell receptor beta chain sequence and its context. Its antigen is still unknown. CDR1 is PRHDT and CDR2 is FYEKMQ in the germline V gene (reference sequence). V was pared by 0 bases and J by 7 bases, with 12 bases between. The CDR3 is 14 amino acids. These data come from a study of cytomegalovirus exposure and HLA in healthy donors. Study outcomes and limitations: Exclusion as indistinguishable affected some V segments, including TRBV6-2 and TRBV6-3.

The primer mix had 60 Vbeta and 13 Jbeta primers. Sequencing was performed with immunoSEQ multiplex PCR; in TCRdb, only in-frame clones are kept and a portion is missing. Of fewer than 100,000 clones in the sample, roughly 75% were seen once. The receptor's source is a woman aged 60 to 75 in good health and CMV-seronegative. The chain links TRBV13 to TRBJ1-1; maybe TRBD1 (5 bases). Sequencing was carried out using PBMCs. The CDR3 region has the DNA TGTGCCAGCAGCTTAGGGTGGGGCGGGGGTGAAGCTTTCTTT. Protein sequence: CASSLGWGGGEAFF.